This record concerns one T cell receptor beta chain sequence. This entry is derived from a study of blood T cell repertoires in COVID-19. The overall study: Acute and convalescent COVID-19 specimens originated in the United States, Italy and Spain.

How the authors handled the data: Cell counts per sample came from amplifying reference gene primers. TCRdb's copy holds only in-frame clones and misses some; the assay was immunoSEQ multiplex PCR. V, J and clone size are those of that table, while D and trimming were read from the DNA. The sample contains under 400,000 clones, 90% of which appear only once. Germline CDR1 and CDR2: MNHNY and SVGAGI (reference sequence). V was clipped by 2 bases and J by 8 bases, with 12 bases between them. This CDR3 has 13 residues. The chain links TRBV6-6 to TRBJ1-2; no definite D call. The clonotype comes from a young man with active or convalescent COVID-19. The specimen was peripheral blood. The CDR3 sequence: CASSYGVRGGYTF. CDR3 coding DNA: TGTGCCAGCAGTTACGGCGTCCGGGGAGGCTACACCTTC.